This TCR beta chain was found in a study of Graves' ophthalmopathy and Graves' hyperthyroidism. In donors with ophthalmopathy, activity was moderate-to-severe, with CAS ≥3, NOSPECS ≥4 and duration under 3 months. Other autoimmune diseases, uncontrolled infections, pregnancy or lactation led to the exclusion of patients. A diagnosis was made from clinical symptoms together with serum thyroxine, TRAb, thyroid ultrasound and orbital computed tomography. Trimming took off 6 bases at V and 6 bases at J, with 20 bases between the two ends. CDR1 and CDR2 (germline): MDHEN, SYDVKM. The CDR3 covers 15 residues. The authors amplified TCR beta CDR3 regions, and they did so from RNA transcripts for repertoire sequencing. Second-round multiplex PCR came after first-round RT-PCR with HTBI primers. TCRdb reprocessed the multiplex PCR reads via MiXCR and lists one record per CDR3 protein. The data hold about 480,000 distinct CDR3 sequences, with around 15% observed a single time.

Input material: blood. The sequence derives from a woman aged 25-40 years with Graves' ophthalmopathy. The chain has TRBV28 and TRBJ1-2; D remains unclear. The CDR3 nucleotides are TGTGCCAGCAGCCCCCCCATTTATCCGGAGGATGGCTACACCTTC. It encodes CASSPPIYPEDGYTF.